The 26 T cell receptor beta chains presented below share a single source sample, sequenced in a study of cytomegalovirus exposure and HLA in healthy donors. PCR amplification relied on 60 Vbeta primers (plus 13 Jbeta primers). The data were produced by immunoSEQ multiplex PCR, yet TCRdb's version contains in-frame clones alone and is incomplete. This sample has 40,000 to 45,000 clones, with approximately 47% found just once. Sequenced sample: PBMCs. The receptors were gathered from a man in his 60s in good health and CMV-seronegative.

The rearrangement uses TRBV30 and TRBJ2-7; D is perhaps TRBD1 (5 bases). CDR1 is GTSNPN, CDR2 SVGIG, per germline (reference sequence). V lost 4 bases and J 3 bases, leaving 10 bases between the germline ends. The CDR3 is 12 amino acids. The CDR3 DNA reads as TGTGCCTGGAAGACAGCTTACTACGAGCAGTACTTC. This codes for CAWKTAYYEQYF.

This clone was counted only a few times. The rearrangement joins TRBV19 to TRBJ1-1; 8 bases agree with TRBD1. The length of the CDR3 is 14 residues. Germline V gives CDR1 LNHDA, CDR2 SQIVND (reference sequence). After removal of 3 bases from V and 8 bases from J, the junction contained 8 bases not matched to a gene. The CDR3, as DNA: TGTGCCAGTAGTATGGGTGCGGACAGGGCGGAAGCTTTCTTT. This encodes CASSMGADRAEAFF.

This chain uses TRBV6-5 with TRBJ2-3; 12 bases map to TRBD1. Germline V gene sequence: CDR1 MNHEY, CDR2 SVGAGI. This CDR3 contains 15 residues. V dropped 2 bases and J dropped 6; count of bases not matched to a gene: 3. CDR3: CASSYGTGGADTQYF. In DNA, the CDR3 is TGTGCCAGCAGTTACGGGACAGGGGGCGCCGATACGCAGTATTTT.

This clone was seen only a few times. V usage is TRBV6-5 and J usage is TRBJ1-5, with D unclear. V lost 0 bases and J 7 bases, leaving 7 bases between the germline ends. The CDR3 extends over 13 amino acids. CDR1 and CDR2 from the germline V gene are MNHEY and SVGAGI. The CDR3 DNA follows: TGTGCCAGCAGTTACTCGAGGGAACAGCCCCAGCATTTT. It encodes CASSYSREQPQHF.

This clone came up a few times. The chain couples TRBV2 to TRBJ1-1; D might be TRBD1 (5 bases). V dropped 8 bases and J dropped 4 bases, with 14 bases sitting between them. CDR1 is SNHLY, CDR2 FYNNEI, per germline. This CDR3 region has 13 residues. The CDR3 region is CASSGGSGTEAFF. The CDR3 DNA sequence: TGTGCCAGCTCGGGGGGATCGGGCACTGAAGCTTTCTTT. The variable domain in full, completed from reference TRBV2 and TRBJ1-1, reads EPEVTQTPSHQVTQMGQEVILRCVPISNHLYFYWYRQILGQKVEFLVSFYNNEISEKSEIFDDQFSVERPDGSNFTLKIRSTKLEDSAMYFCASSGGSGTEAFFGQGTRLTVV.

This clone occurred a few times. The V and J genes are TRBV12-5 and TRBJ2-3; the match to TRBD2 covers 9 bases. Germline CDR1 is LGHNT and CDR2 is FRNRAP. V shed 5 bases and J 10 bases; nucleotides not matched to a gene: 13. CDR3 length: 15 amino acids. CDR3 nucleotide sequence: TGTGCTAGTGGTCCTAGCGGGATTTCCCCCCCCGCGCAGTATTTT. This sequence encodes CASGPSGISPPAQYF.

CDR3 sequence: CSGKQGKNTGELFF. Here the CDR3 DNA reads TGCAGCGGAAAACAGGGGAAAAACACCGGGGAGCTGTTTTTT. This chain uses TRBV29-1 with TRBJ2-2, with 7 bases fitting TRBD1. The CDR3 is 14 amino acids. Germline V CDR1 and CDR2: SQVTM, ANQGSEA. V was clipped by 7 bases and J by 2 bases; unmatched bases: 7.

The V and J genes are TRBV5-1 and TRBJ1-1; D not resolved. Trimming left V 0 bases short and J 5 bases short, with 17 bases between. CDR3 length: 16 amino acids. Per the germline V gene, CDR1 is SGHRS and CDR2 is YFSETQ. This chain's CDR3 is CASSLAGNLRETEAFF. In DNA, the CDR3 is TGCGCCAGCAGCTTGGCCGGGAACCTGCGGGAAACTGAAGCTTTCTTT.

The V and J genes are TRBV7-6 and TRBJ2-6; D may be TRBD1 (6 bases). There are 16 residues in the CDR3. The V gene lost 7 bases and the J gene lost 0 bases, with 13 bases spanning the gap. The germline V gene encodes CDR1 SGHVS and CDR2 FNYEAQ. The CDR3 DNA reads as TGTGCCAGCACCGGGACACCCTCCTCTGGGGCCAACGTCCTGACTTTC. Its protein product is CASTGTPSSGANVLTF.

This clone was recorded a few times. CDR3 in amino acids: CASSLLKQGDSPLHF. The CDR3 DNA is TGTGCCAGCAGCTTATTAAAGCAGGGTGATTCACCCCTCCACTTT. The chain joins TRBV7-2 to TRBJ1-6; maybe TRBD1 (5 bases). Germline CDR1 reads SGHTA; CDR2 reads FQGNSA. The CDR3 is 15 amino acids. V lost 2 bases to trimming and J lost 8 bases, with 13 bases between them.

The CDR3 coding sequence is TGTGCCAGCAGTAGCTGGTCCTACGAGCAGTACTTC. Residues: CASSSWSYEQYF. The chain has TRBV6-1 and TRBJ2-7, with D unresolved. The germline V gene has CDR1 MNHNS and CDR2 SASEGT. The CDR3 is 12 residues long. Deletions cut 5 bases from V and 1 base from J, with 6 bases between.

CDR3 sequence (DNA): TGTGCCAGCAGTTCAACAGGGTGGGGGATCCAGCCCCAGCATTTT. This translates into CASSSTGWGIQPQHF. The V call is TRBV27, the J call TRBJ1-5, with a possible D match to TRBD1 (6 bases). Germline V CDR1 and CDR2: MNHEY, SMNVEV (reference sequence). This CDR3 is built from 15 residues. The V gene lost 4 bases and the J gene lost 7 bases, with 17 bases spanning the gap.

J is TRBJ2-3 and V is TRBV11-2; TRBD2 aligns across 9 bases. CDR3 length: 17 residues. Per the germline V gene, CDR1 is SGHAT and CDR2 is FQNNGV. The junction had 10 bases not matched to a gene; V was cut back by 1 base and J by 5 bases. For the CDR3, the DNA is TGTGCCAGCAGCTTAGGCCCCGCGGGAGGGCCGGAAGATACGCAGTATTTT. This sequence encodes CASSLGPAGGPEDTQYF.

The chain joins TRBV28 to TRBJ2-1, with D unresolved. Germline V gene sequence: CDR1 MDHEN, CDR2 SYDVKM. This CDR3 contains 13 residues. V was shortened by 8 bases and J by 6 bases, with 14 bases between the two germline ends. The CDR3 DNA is TGTGCCAGCCTCAGACAAATTTCCAATGAGCAGTTCTTC. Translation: CASLRQISNEQFF.

The CDR3 nucleotides read TGTGCCTGGAGTGTTACGGGGGGTAGCTCCTACAATGAGCAGTTCTTC. This encodes CAWSVTGGSSYNEQFF. V usage is TRBV30 and J usage is TRBJ2-1; 7 bases map to TRBD2. Trimming took 0 bases from V and 0 from J; bases not matched to a gene: 5. Germline CDR1 is GTSNPN and CDR2 is SVGIG (reference sequence). This CDR3 contains 16 residues.

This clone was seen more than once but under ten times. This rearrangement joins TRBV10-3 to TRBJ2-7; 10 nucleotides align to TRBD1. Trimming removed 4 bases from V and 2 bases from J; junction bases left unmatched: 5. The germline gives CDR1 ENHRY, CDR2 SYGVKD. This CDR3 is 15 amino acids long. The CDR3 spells CAISASGQGTYEQYF. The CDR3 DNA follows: TGTGCCATCAGTGCCTCGGGACAGGGGACCTACGAGCAGTACTTC.

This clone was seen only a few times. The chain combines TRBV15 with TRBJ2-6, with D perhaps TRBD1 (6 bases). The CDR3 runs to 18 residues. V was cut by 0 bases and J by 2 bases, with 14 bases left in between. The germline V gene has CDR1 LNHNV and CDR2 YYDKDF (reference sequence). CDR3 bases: TGTGCCACCAGCAGAGATGGGCAGGGGTTGGCTGGGGCCAACGTCCTGACTTTC. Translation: CATSRDGQGLAGANVLTF.

The chain's CDR3 is CASSSGPSGPYEQYF. CDR3 sequence (DNA): TGTGCCAGCAGCTCAGGGCCTAGCGGACCGTACGAGCAGTACTTC. The chain combines TRBV28 with TRBJ2-5, with 7 nucleotides matching TRBD2. The J call may not be correct, given that the DNA end is closer to TRBJ2-7. This CDR3 has 15 residues. Germline V gene data show CDR1 as MDHEN and CDR2 as SYDVKM.

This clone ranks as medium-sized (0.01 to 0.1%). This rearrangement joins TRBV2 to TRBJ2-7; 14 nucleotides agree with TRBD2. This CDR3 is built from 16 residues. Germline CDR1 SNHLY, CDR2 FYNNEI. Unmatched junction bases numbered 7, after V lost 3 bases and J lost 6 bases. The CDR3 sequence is CASSDPAGTSGSEQYF. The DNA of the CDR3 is TGTGCCAGCAGTGACCCCGCCGGGACTAGCGGGAGCGAGCAGTACTTC.

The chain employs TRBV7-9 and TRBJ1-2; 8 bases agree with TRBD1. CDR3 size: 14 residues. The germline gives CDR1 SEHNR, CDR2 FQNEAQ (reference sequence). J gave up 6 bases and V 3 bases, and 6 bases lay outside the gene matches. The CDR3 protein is CASSFRTGSDGYTF. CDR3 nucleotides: TGTGCCAGCAGCTTCAGGACAGGGAGCGATGGCTACACCTTC.

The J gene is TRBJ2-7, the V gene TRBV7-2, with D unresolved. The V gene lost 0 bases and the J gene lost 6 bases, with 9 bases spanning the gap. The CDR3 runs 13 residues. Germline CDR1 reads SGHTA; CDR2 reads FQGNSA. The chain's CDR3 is CASSLAQVGEQYF. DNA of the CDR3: TGTGCCAGCAGCTTAGCTCAGGTTGGCGAGCAGTACTTC. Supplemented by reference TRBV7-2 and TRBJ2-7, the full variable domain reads GAGVSQSPSNKVTEKGKDVELRCDPISGHTALYWYRQSLGQGLEFLIYFQGNSAPDKSGLPSDRFSAERTGGSVSTLTIQRTQQEDSAVYLCASSLAQVGEQYFGPGTRLTVT.

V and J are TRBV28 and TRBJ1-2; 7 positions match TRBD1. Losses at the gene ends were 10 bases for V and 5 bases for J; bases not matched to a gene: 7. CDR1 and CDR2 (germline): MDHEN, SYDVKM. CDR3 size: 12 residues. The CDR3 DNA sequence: TGTGCCACTTCAGGGGGTCGGTATGGCTACACCTTC. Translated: CATSGGRYGYTF.

DNA for the CDR3: TGTGCCAGCTCACCTCTATCTGAAGCTTTCTTT. This codes for CASSPLSEAFF. V and J are TRBV18 and TRBJ1-1, with D hard to call. The CDR3 length is 11 residues. V was shortened by 3 bases and J by 6 bases, with 5 bases between the two germline ends. Germline V gene lookup returns CDR1 KGHSH and CDR2 LQKENI.

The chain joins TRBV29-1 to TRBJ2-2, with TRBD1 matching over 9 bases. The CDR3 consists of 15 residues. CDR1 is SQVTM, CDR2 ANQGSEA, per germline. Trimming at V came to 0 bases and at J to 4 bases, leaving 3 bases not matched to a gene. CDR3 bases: TGCAGCGTTGAAGACGGGACAGGGCCCACCGGGGAGCTGTTTTTT. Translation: CSVEDGTGPTGELFF.

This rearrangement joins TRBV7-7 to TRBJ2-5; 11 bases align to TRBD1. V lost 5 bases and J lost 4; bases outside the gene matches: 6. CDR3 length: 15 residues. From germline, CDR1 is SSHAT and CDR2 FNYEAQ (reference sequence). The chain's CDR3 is CASSTGTGGGETQYF. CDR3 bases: TGTGCCAGCAGCACCGGGACAGGGGGTGGAGAGACCCAGTACTTC.

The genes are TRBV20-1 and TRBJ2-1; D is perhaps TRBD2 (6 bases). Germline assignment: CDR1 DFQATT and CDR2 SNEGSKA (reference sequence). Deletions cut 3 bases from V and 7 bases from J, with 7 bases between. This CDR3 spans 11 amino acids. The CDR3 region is CSARSGNEQFF. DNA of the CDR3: TGCAGTGCTAGGAGCGGGAATGAGCAGTTCTTC.